This T cell receptor beta chain stems from a study of graft-versus-host responses after intestinal transplantation. Study conclusions and caveats: With peak circulating GvH clone levels came an association with early post-transplant HvG declines. GvH clonotypes were identified within recipient marrow, with a subset emerging first in ileum or blood. Graft-versus-host to host-versus-graft clonal ratios in allografts were high in patients with graft-donor T cell macrochimerism.

CDR3 length equals 15 residues. The V and J ends lost 2 bases and 7 bases, in that order; junction bases with no gene match: 7. Germline lookup yields CDR1 SEHNR and CDR2 FQNEAQ (reference sequence). This table comes from immunoSEQ multiplex PCR, and its TCRdb copy is limited to in-frame clones, with some not included. The table has around 88,000 clones, about 91% seen once. About this clone: Its antigen is still unknown.

The starting material was unstimulated CD8+ T cells sorted from spleen or lymph node cells, obtained before transplant. The TCR sequence derives from a human donor who was the organ donor for an intestinal transplant. The chain employs TRBV7-9 and TRBJ2-1; 8 bases are a match to TRBD2. CDR3: CASSLSQAGENEQFF. In DNA, the CDR3 is TGTGCCAGCAGCTTAAGTCAAGCGGGGGAGAATGAGCAGTTCTTC.